This TCR beta chain stems from a study of tumor-infiltrating lymphocytes in primary liver carcinoma. For each extraction, RNA and DNA were obtained together from 20-30 mg of unsorted bulk tissue. General study findings and limits: Detection in all five tumor regions applied to only about 7-25% of top clones.

Concerning this clonotype: Its antigen remains unidentified. A junction boundary mismatches the germline segment, possibly from a read error.

Constant-region priming of about 500 ng total RNA yielded TCR beta cDNA. Libraries covering TCR beta were generated through three nested multiplex PCR rounds (using a slightly modified ARM-PCR). A C-beta reverse primer was combined with TRBV1-TRBV30 forward primers in the first two PCR rounds, and each round had approximately 9 cycles. One entry per CDR3 protein, called by TCRdb with MiXCR from the multiplex PCR reads. The table has 20,000 or so distinct CDR3 sequences, approximately 70% seen once. The CDR3 is made up of 15 amino acids. The gene calls are TRBV12-3 or TRBV12-4 and TRBJ2-7, with D perhaps TRBD2 (6 bases). Sequenced input: liver tumor tissue from sampling region 1. Indicated subset: tumor region T1, superior pole. The clonotype comes from a man aged 40-50 years with primary liver carcinoma and hepatitis B virus infection. The CDR3 spells CVSSFGTGLFYEQYF. DNA for the CDR3: TGTGTCAGTAGTTTTGGGACGGGACTTTTCTACGAGCAATACTTC.